This T cell receptor (beta chain) was observed in a study of T cell responses to AZD1222 COVID-19 vaccine. The protocol was immunoSEQ multiplex PCR, while the TCRdb copy is restricted to in-frame clones and leaves out a portion. Among 75,000 to 100,000 clones listed, 89% were seen once. The germline V gene has CDR1 KGHSH and CDR2 LQKENI. The CDR3 has 13 amino acids. V was clipped by 5 bases and J by 3 bases, with 10 bases between them. The chain carries TRBV18 and TRBJ2-5; D gene ambiguous. The sequences come from peripheral blood, collected on day 0 of AZD1222 vaccination. This receptor was identified in an adult in good health. The CDR3 is CASSYNTEETQYF. The CDR3 coding sequence is TGTGCCAGCTCATACAATACCGAAGAGACCCAGTACTTC.